A single T cell receptor (beta chain) is shown here with its context. This clone's antigen is unknown. Per-base qualities were not stored, and no clone one base away is much larger. CDR3 length: 11 amino acids, cysteine to phenylalanine. CDR3 DNA only is kept here, 33 bases in frame from base 1. The V end loses 7 bases and the J end loses 13 bases, and a stretch of 15 bases separates them. This record comes from a study of tissue T cells after allogeneic stem cell transplantation (dated by TCRdb to the early 2020s). For the study in its entirety: If a tissue had multiple samples, a pathologist reviewed H&E sections so that samples with histologically apparent lymphocytes got priority for sequencing. On the human side, the study was prospective and observational, with no blinding or randomization. Using research autopsies of patients with and without GVHD, plus mouse models of GVHD, the study profiled TCR beta repertoires across many tissues. Beyond this particular receptor, the publication reports: No blood samples were available for the non-GVHD comparator patients. Within patients, how anatomically similar tissues were was a major factor shaping TCR repertoire composition, regardless of disease or transplant status. In both patients and mice, only a limited portion of the TCR repertoire detected in tissues was captured by blood and spleen T cells. Which tissue TCRs were alloreactive or antigen-specific was not determined in the study, and some clones might have been persisting host cells. Only a few T cell clones appeared in more than one patient, yet motif-based clustering showed tissue-specific repertoire signatures that were shared between patients. Sampling depth was acknowledged as a limitation, and the patient cohort was both small and clinically heterogeneous.

The label giving this sample's time point can be read as: human tissue collected at research (rapid) autopsy. Three non-HCT comparator patients with other cancers, having at least five GI tract samples and no known GI disease at death, were selected retrospectively. After a median post-mortem interval of roughly 9.4 hours, the autopsy tissues collected included GI sites spanning esophagus to rectum, along with liver, skin and lymphoid organs including spleen. Autopsy specimens were bisected, with one portion flash-frozen in liquid nitrogen and the remainder formalin-fixed, and GI outer muscle layers were removed. To extract genomic DNA from frozen tissues, either the Mag-Bind Blood & Tissue DNA HDQ 96 Kit on a Chemagic 360 or the DNeasy Blood & Tissue Kit was used. Because of concern about red blood cell contamination, the extracted DNA went through further purification with the Genomic DNA Clean & Concentrator-25 kit.

The library was made by the immunoSEQ multiplex PCR assay. TCRbeta CDR3 sequencing was performed at survey depth by Adaptive Biotechnologies, and CDR3 sequences, V/J genes, productive frequency and template counts were reported. Amplification of TCR beta CDR3 regions started from genomic DNA instead of RNA. As for how the authors treated the data: Jensen-Shannon divergence was used to quantify pairwise repertoire overlap between tissues, with a value of 1 indicating complete divergence and a value of 0 indicating identical repertoires. Based on pairwise JSD values, tissues were grouped by single-linkage agglomerative hierarchical clustering, and the results were shown as dendrograms. GLIPH2 was run on all patient samples with simulation_depth 1000, kmer_min_depth 3, cdr3_length_cutoff 8, keeping groups with more than two unique CDR3s. A standardized tissue-overlap score was calculated by extrapolating Jaccard GLIPH-group overlap across patients to a standard repertoire size of 1000 clones. Linear mixed-effect models, with tissue included as a fixed effect and individual included as a random effect, were used to assess associations of diversity with clinical or experimental variables. Here the immuneACCESS table is served through TCRdb, limited to in-frame sequences with V and J called. Missing clones are a known gap in these copies; in checked studies unresolved V genes cover under half, and the rest lacks a known reason. The V and J calls and clone size come from that table; D and trimming were worked out from the DNA. The sample table holds 5,000 to 6,500 clones, of which roughly 70% were seen once. Of the sample, more than 25% falls within the top ten clones.

The chain was built from TRBV12-3 or TRBV12-4 and TRBJ2-3; TRBD2 is a possible D gene, resting on 5 matching bases. This TCR came from a woman aged 18-50 years with breast cancer. The input for sequencing was tissue from the stomach, taken at autopsy. The nucleotide sequence reads as follows: TGTGCCAGCACCGATTTTTCTAGCAAGTATTTT. Translation gives CASTDFSSKYF.